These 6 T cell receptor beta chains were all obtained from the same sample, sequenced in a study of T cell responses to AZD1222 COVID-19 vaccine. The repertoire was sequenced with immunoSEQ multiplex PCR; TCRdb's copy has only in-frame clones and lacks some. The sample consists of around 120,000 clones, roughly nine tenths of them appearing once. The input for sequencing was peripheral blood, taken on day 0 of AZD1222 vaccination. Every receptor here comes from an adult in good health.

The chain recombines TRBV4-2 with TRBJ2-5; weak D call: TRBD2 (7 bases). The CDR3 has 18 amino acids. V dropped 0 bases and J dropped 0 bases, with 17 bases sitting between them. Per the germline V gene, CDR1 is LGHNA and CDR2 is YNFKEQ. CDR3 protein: CASSQEGRGMRYQETQYF. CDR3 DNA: TGTGCCAGCAGCCAAGAAGGGAGGGGGATGCGGTACCAAGAGACCCAGTACTTC.

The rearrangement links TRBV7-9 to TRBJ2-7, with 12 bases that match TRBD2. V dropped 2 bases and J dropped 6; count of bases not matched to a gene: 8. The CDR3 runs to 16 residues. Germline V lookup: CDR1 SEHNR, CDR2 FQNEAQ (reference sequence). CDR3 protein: CASSLPTSGSSLEQYF. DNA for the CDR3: TGTGCCAGCAGCTTACCGACTAGCGGGAGCTCACTCGAGCAGTACTTC. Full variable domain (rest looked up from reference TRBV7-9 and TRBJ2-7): DTGVSQNPRHKITKRGQNVTFRCDPISEHNRLYWYRQTLGQGPEFLTYFQNEAQLEKSRLLSDRFSAERPKGSFSTLEIQRTEQGDSAMYLCASSLPTSGSSLEQYFGPGTRLTVT.

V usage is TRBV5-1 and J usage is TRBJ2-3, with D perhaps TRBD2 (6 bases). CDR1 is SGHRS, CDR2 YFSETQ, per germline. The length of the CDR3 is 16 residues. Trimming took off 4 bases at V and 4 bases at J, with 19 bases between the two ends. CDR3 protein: CASSPEGIARADTQYF. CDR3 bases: TGCGCCAGCAGCCCGGAGGGGATAGCAAGGGCAGATACGCAGTATTTT.

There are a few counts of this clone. The CDR3 loop reads CASGLEAGGSNEQFF. For the CDR3, the DNA is TGTGCTAGTGGTTTAGAAGCGGGAGGGTCGAATGAGCAGTTCTTC. The chain joins TRBV12-5 to TRBJ2-1; 10 bases match TRBD2. The CDR3 runs to 15 residues. After removal of 3 bases from V and 7 bases from J, the junction contained 6 bases not matched to a gene. In germline, CDR1 is LGHNT, CDR2 FRNRAP.

The CDR3 DNA reads as TGTGCCGGAGTGACCGGGACAATTAATGAAAAACTGTTTTTT. Its translation is CAGVTGTINEKLFF. This chain links TRBV2 with TRBJ1-4, with D perhaps TRBD1 (6 bases). The CDR3 sequence is 14 residues long. V lost 11 bases and J lost 4, with 17 bases in between. Germline assignment: CDR1 SNHLY and CDR2 FYNNEI.

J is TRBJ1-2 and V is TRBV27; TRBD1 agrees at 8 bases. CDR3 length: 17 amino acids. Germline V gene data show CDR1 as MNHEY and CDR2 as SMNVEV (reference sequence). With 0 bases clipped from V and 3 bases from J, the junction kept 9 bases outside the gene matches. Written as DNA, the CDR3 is TGTGCCAGCAGTTTATCCGGGACAGGAGGCCGTTACTATGGCTACACCTTC. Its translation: CASSLSGTGGRYYGYTF.